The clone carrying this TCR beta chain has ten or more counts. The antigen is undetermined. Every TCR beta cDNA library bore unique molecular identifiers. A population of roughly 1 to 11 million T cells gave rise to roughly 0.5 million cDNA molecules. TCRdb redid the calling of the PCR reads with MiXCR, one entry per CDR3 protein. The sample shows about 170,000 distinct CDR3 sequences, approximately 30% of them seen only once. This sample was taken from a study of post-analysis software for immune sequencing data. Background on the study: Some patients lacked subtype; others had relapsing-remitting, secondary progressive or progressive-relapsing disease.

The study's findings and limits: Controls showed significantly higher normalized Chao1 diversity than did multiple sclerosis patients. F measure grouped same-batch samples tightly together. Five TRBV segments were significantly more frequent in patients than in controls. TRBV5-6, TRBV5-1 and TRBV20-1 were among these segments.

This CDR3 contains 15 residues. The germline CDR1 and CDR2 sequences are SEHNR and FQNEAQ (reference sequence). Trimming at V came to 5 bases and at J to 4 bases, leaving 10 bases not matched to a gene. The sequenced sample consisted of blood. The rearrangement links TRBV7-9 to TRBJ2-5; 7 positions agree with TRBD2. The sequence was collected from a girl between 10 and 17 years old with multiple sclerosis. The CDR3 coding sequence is TGTGCCAGCAGCACCTCCGGGTGGGGGGGAGAGACCCAGTACTTC. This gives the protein CASSTSGWGGETQYF.